The 13 T cell receptor beta chains below were found in one sample sequenced in a study of blood T cell repertoires in COVID-19. Only in-frame clones appear in the TCRdb table, and some are missing; sequencing was by immunoSEQ multiplex PCR. The top ten hold roughly 2.6% of the sample, which has some 150,000 clones, 85% seen once. Input material: peripheral blood. Receptors were obtained from a human donor with acute or convalescent COVID-19. The donor label of this sample is uncertain.

The rearrangement links TRBV24-1 to TRBJ1-5; 9 nucleotides match TRBD1. The germline V gene encodes CDR1 KGHDR and CDR2 SFDVKD. V was clipped by 4 bases and J by 7 bases; unmatched bases: 7. The CDR3 has 15 amino acids. CDR3 nucleotides: TGTGCCACCAGTGACCCGGGACAGGGAGAACAGCCCCAGCATTTT. As protein: CATSDPGQGEQPQHF.

The chain combines TRBV7-9 with TRBJ2-2, with 8 bases identical to TRBD2. The germline gives CDR1 SEHNR, CDR2 FQNEAQ (reference sequence). This CDR3 comprises 17 residues. Trimming at V came to 0 bases and at J to 1 base, leaving 4 bases not matched to a gene. CDR3 nucleotides: TGTGCCAGCAGCTTAGCGCTTCTAGCGGGGAACACCGGGGAGCTGTTTTTT. It codes for CASSLALLAGNTGELFF. Variable domain in full (rest from reference TRBV7-9 and TRBJ2-2): DTGVSQNPRHKITKRGQNVTFRCDPISEHNRLYWYRQTLGQGPEFLTYFQNEAQLEKSRLLSDRFSAERPKGSFSTLEIQRTEQGDSAMYLCASSLALLAGNTGELFFGEGSRLTVL.

J is TRBJ2-3 and V is TRBV5-1; TRBD2 agrees at 7 bases. In germline, CDR1 is SGHRS, CDR2 YFSETQ. The trim removed 0 bases at V and 2 bases at J, leaving 3 bases unmatched. This CDR3 region has 15 residues. The DNA for the CDR3 is TGCGCCAGCAGCTTGGTCGCGGGGGACACAGATACGCAGTATTTT. It translates to CASSLVAGDTDTQYF.

V usage is TRBV5-8 and J usage is TRBJ1-3; D remains unclear. From germline, CDR1 is SGHTS and CDR2 YDEGEE. This CDR3 spans 15 amino acids. The V end lost 4 bases, the J end lost 4 bases, and 15 bases lay between the germline ends. The DNA for the CDR3 is TGTGCCAGCAGCACCGGGATTACGGCCGGAAACACCATATATTTT. Translating gives CASSTGITAGNTIYF.

The chain carries TRBV6-2 or TRBV6-3 and TRBJ2-5; D is unresolved. The CDR3 covers 14 residues. Trimming took off 6 bases at V and 7 bases at J, with 18 bases between the two ends. CDR1 is MNHEY and CDR2 is SVGEGT in the germline V gene. CDR3 bases: TGTGCCAGCAGCCCCTCTTCCGCCCCAGGGACCCAGTACTTC. Translating it yields CASSPSSAPGTQYF.

The chain carries TRBV29-1 and TRBJ1-3, with 9 positions matching TRBD1. The CDR3 is 14 amino acids. CDR1 and CDR2 (germline): SQVTM, ANQGSEA. The V gene end was trimmed by 7 bases and the J gene end by 2 bases; junction bases not matched to a gene: 6. CDR3: CSAWTGDAGNTIYF. CDR3 in DNA: TGCAGCGCTTGGACAGGGGATGCTGGAAACACCATATATTTT. The entire variable domain, with the rest obtained from reference TRBV29-1 and TRBJ1-3, is as follows: SAVISQKPSRDICQRGTSLTIQCQVDSQVTMMFWYRQQPGQSLTLIATANQGSEATYESGFVIDKFPISRPNLTFSTLTVSNMSPEDSSIYLCSAWTGDAGNTIYFGEGSWLTVV.

The rearrangement joins TRBV11-3 to TRBJ2-7; the D is unclear. The CDR3 loop spans 12 amino acids. The germline gives CDR1 SGHNT, CDR2 YENEEA. V was cut by 4 bases and J by 2 bases, with 6 bases left in between. The CDR3 DNA is TGTGCCAGCAGCTCATCAACCTACGAGCAGTACTTC. Translation: CASSSSTYEQYF. Drawing the rest from reference TRBV11-3 and TRBJ2-7, the complete variable domain is EAGVVQSPRYKIIEKKQPVAFWCNPISGHNTLYWYLQNLGQGPELLIRYENEEAVDDSQLPKDRFSAERLKGVDSTLKIQPAELGDSAVYLCASSSSTYEQYFGPGTRLTVT.

The chain is built from TRBV28 and TRBJ2-7, with D possibly being TRBD2 (7 bases). The CDR3 has 14 residues. Trimming removed 7 bases from V and 3 bases from J, with 16 bases in between. From germline, CDR1 is MDHEN and CDR2 SYDVKM. CDR3 amino acids: CASNDRGAGYEQYV. DNA for the CDR3: TGTGCCAGCAACGACCGGGGGGCGGGCTACGAGCAGTACGTC.

This chain uses TRBV5-6 with TRBJ1-2; D possibly corresponds to TRBD1 (5 bases). With 4 bases removed from V and 7 bases from J, the gap between germline ends came to 14 bases. Germline-derived CDR1 and CDR2 are SGHDT and YYEEEE. The CDR3 has 13 amino acids. DNA of the CDR3: TGTGCCAGCAGCCCTCGGCTGGGGCCTGGCTACACCTTC. It codes for CASSPRLGPGYTF.

The chain employs TRBV15 and TRBJ1-2, with 9 bases aligning to TRBD1. The ends lost 3 bases at V and 0 bases at J; junction bases unmatched: 8. CDR1 and CDR2 from the germline V gene are LNHNV and YYDKDF (reference sequence). The CDR3 runs 17 residues. In nucleotides, the CDR3 is TGTGCCACCAGCAGTCTCACCCGGACAGGGGCTAACTATGGCTACACCTTC. This sequence encodes CATSSLTRTGANYGYTF.

The V gene is TRBV28, the J gene TRBJ2-5, with 10 bases identical to TRBD2. Trimming cost V 4 bases and J 2 bases; bases outside gene matches: 4. This CDR3 comprises 15 residues. Germline V gene sequence: CDR1 MDHEN, CDR2 SYDVKM. In nucleotides, the CDR3 is TGTGCCAGCAGTTCGACACTAGCGGGACAAGAGACCCAGTACTTC. It specifies CASSSTLAGQETQYF.

The chain joins TRBV3-1 (or the pseudogene TRBV3-2) to TRBJ2-1; D perhaps matches TRBD2 (6 bases). Trimming took 1 base from V and 5 from J, leaving 18 bases between them. Per germline, CDR1 LGHDT and CDR2 YNNKEL (reference sequence). The CDR3 sequence is 17 residues long. The CDR3 DNA sequence: TGTGCCAGCAGCCAAGTTCCCCTTACTAGCTCAGACAATGAGCAGTTCTTC. It translates to CASSQVPLTSSDNEQFF.

In its sample, this clone was seen once. The chain carries TRBV2 and TRBJ2-1; D ambiguous. The V end lost 1 base, the J end lost 0 bases, and 7 bases lay between the germline ends. The V gene's germline CDR1 is SNHLY and CDR2 FYNNEI. This CDR3 contains 15 residues. CDR3 residues: CASSEDPSSYNEQFF. As DNA, the CDR3 is TGTGCCAGCAGTGAAGACCCCAGCTCCTACAATGAGCAGTTCTTC.